The 28 T cell receptor beta chains listed next were all sequenced from one sample in a study of T cells in Graves' hyperthyroidism and ophthalmopathy. RNA transcripts gave rise to amplified TCR beta CDR3 regions. The HTBI primer set served for first-round RT-PCR of the TCR CDR3. Each CDR3 protein is one row after TCRdb ran MiXCR on the multiplex PCR reads. The table records hundreds of thousands of distinct CDR3 sequences, roughly 40% of them present only once. The sample comprised blood. All receptors come from a man aged 18 to 30 with Graves' hyperthyroidism.

The chain links TRBV2 to TRBJ1-2; TRBD1 matches at 7 bases. Per germline, CDR1 SNHLY and CDR2 FYNNEI. CDR3 length equals 13 residues. J was trimmed by 8 bases and V by 5 bases; bases with no gene match: 8. The DNA for the CDR3 is TGTGCCAGCAGTTTAGGGGACAGAAGCGGCTACACCTTC. Its translation: CASSLGDRSGYTF.

As concerns this clonotype: Just one base apart from a much larger clone, this may be a read error. J is TRBJ2-2 and V is TRBV7-9; D is uncertain. CDR1 SEHNR and CDR2 FQNEAQ come from the germline V gene (reference sequence). The CDR3 is made up of 13 amino acids. CDR3 region: CTSSETVTGELFF. CDR3 coding DNA: TGTACCAGCAGCGAGACCGTGACCGGGGAGCTGTTTTTT.

This clonotype was recorded at least ten times. This chain uses TRBV15 with TRBJ1-5; a weak D match, TRBD1 (5 bases). V lost 3 bases and J lost 5, with 17 bases in between. The CDR3 runs 16 residues. CDR1 and CDR2 (germline): LNHNV, YYDKDF (reference sequence). CDR3 loop: CATSRAPPQDYQPQHF. The CDR3 nucleotides read TGTGCCACCAGCAGGGCTCCCCCACAGGACTATCAGCCCCAGCATTTT. The whole variable domain, remainder taken from reference TRBV15 and TRBJ1-5, is DAMVIQNPRYQVTQFGKPVTLSCSQTLNHNVMYWYQQKSSQAPKLLFHYYDKDFNNEADTPDNFQSRRPNTSFCFLDIRSPGLGDTAMYLCATSRAPPQDYQPQHFGDGTRLSIL.

The chain employs TRBV9 and TRBJ1-1, with 12 bases identical to TRBD1. Per germline, CDR1 SGDLS and CDR2 YYNGEE. The CDR3 is made up of 15 amino acids. V shed 5 bases, J shed 7 bases, and the junction held 9 bases outside the gene matches. CDR3 sequence (DNA): TGTGCCAGCAGATCCGGGACAGGGGGCTCGATTGAAGCTTTCTTT. Translating gives CASRSGTGGSIEAFF.

The rearrangement uses TRBV11-3 and TRBJ2-5, with D perhaps being TRBD1 or TRBD2 (6 bases each). V was shortened by 8 bases and J by 2 bases, with 18 bases between the two germline ends. Germline CDR1 is SGHNT and CDR2 is YENEEA. The CDR3 contains 15 residues. The CDR3 nucleotides are TGTGCCAGCGCCACGGGGGCTCCCATTCAAGAGACCCAGTACTTC. Amino acid sequence: CASATGAPIQETQYF.

This chain joins TRBV2 and TRBJ1-1; D perhaps matches TRBD1 (5 bases). The CDR3 loop spans 13 amino acids. V lost 7 bases and J lost 4, with 13 bases in between. Germline V lookup: CDR1 SNHLY, CDR2 FYNNEI. The CDR3 loop is CASIRGGGTEAFF. In DNA form, the CDR3 reads TGTGCCAGCATCCGTGGGGGGGGCACTGAAGCTTTCTTT. The whole variable domain, remainder taken from reference TRBV2 and TRBJ1-1, is EPEVTQTPSHQVTQMGQEVILRCVPISNHLYFYWYRQILGQKVEFLVSFYNNEISEKSEIFDDQFSVERPDGSNFTLKIRSTKLEDSAMYFCASIRGGGTEAFFGQGTRLTVV.

This chain connects TRBV14 to TRBJ2-7; D possibly corresponds to TRBD1 (7 bases). Trimming removed 2 bases at V and 2 bases at J, with 13 bases between. Germline lookup yields CDR1 SGHDN and CDR2 FVKESK. CDR3 length: 15 amino acids. CDR3 amino acids: CASSQQDREAYEQYF. The CDR3 DNA sequence: TGTGCCAGCAGCCAACAAGACAGGGAGGCCTACGAGCAGTACTTC.

The chain joins TRBV20-1 to TRBJ2-7, with 9 bases matching TRBD2. Germline V gives CDR1 DFQATT, CDR2 SNEGSKA (reference sequence). The CDR3 has 15 residues. V shed 0 bases and J 7 bases; nucleotides not matched to a gene: 10. CDR3 in DNA: TGCAGTGCTAGAGATCTGGCGGGAGGGCCTGAGGAGCAGTACTTC. Protein sequence: CSARDLAGGPEEQYF.

The chain has TRBV28 and TRBJ2-5, with D unresolved. V was clipped by 10 bases and J by 1 base, with 10 bases between them. This CDR3 is 12 amino acids long. CDR1 and CDR2 (germline): MDHEN, SYDVKM. The CDR3 nucleotides read TGTGCCACCCCTTACAGCCAAGAGACCCAGTACTTC. Its protein is CATPYSQETQYF. Supplemented by reference TRBV28 and TRBJ2-5, the full variable domain reads DVKVTQSSRYLVKRTGEKVFLECVQDMDHENMFWYRQDPGLGLRLIYFSYDVKMKEKGDIPEGYSVSREKKERFSLILESASTNQTSMYLCATPYSQETQYFGPGTRLLVL.

This clonotype was picked up many times. V usage is TRBV7-2 and J usage is TRBJ2-5; 15 positions match TRBD2. This CDR3 spans 15 amino acids. Germline CDR1 and CDR2: SGHTA and FQGNSA. V lost 6 bases, J lost 5 bases, and 4 bases stayed unmatched. CDR3 amino acids: CASSRTSGRVETQYF. The CDR3, as DNA: TGTGCCAGCAGTCGGACTAGCGGGAGGGTGGAGACCCAGTACTTC.

This clonotype was observed a single time. The V call is TRBV2, the J call TRBJ1-5; D is uncertain. The CDR3 totals 14 residues. Germline V gene data show CDR1 as SNHLY and CDR2 as FYNNEI. Trimming pared 4 bases from V and 4 bases from J, leaving 11 bases between. The DNA for the CDR3 is TGTGCCAGCAGTGTCGGCTCGGGGAATCAGCCCCAGCATTTT. Its translation: CASSVGSGNQPQHF.

This clonotype was found a few times. The rearrangement links TRBV18 to TRBJ1-1; no clear D gene. This CDR3 region has 16 residues. Germline V gene lookup returns CDR1 KGHSH and CDR2 LQKENI. V was pared by 3 bases and J by 0 bases, with 14 bases between. The CDR3 DNA reads as TGTGCCAGCTCACCGCAATACAGAAGGGTGAACACTGAAGCTTTCTTT. Its translation: CASSPQYRRVNTEAFF.

The rearrangement joins TRBV25-1 to TRBJ1-1; no definite D call. The length of the CDR3 is 13 residues. The germline V gene has CDR1 MGHDK and CDR2 SYGVNS. V shed 6 bases and J shed 4 bases, with 12 bases lying between them. CDR3 protein: CASSHPDGTEAFF. The CDR3 DNA reads TGTGCCAGCAGCCATCCAGACGGCACTGAAGCTTTCTTT. Using reference TRBV25-1 and TRBJ1-1 for the parts outside the CDR3, the full variable domain is EADIYQTPRYLVIGTGKKITLECSQTMGHDKMYWYQQDPGMELHLIHYSYGVNSTEKGDLSSESTVSRIRTEHFPLTLESARPSHTSQYLCASSHPDGTEAFFGQGTRLTVV.

As for this clonotype: A much larger clone differs by one base, so this may be a read error. The chain employs TRBV7-9 and TRBJ2-2, with D maybe TRBD1 (6 bases). V was shortened by 6 bases and J by 0 bases, with 11 bases between the two germline ends. The germline gives CDR1 SEHNR, CDR2 FQNEAQ (reference sequence). This CDR3 has 15 amino acids. The CDR3 here is CASRQGPANTGELFF. In DNA, the CDR3 is TGTGCCAGCAGACAGGGTCCAGCGAACACCGGGGAGCTGTTTTTT.

Concerning this clonotype itself: The junction and the germline gene differ at one end; a read error may be behind it. The chain is built from TRBV5-1 and TRBJ2-2; TRBD1 matches 7 bases. Germline CDR1 and CDR2: SGHRS and YFSETQ. CDR3 length: 16 amino acids. The CDR3 sequence: CASSLGDRPNTEELFF. The CDR3 nucleotides read TGCGCCAGCAGCTTGGGGGACAGACCGAACACCGAGGAGCTGTTTTTT.

This clonotype was counted a few times. The chain uses TRBV2 and TRBJ2-7; D is ambiguous. V dropped 4 bases and J dropped 3 bases, with 7 bases sitting between them. Germline CDR1 SNHLY, CDR2 FYNNEI. There are 12 residues in the CDR3. CDR3 DNA: TGTGCCAGCAGTGCGGGCCTCTACGAGCAGTACTTC. It is translated as CASSAGLYEQYF.

In regard to this clonotype: The junction departs from germline at one end; a sequencing error may be responsible. The rearrangement links TRBV12-5 to TRBJ2-5, with D unresolved. The CDR3 loop spans 12 amino acids. The germline gives CDR1 LGHNT, CDR2 FRNRAP. The CDR3 region has the DNA TGTGCTAGTGGTATTATAATAAAGACCCAGAACTTC. Residues: CASGIIIKTQNF.

This clonotype occurred many times. The CDR3: CSVGGTGGRDTEAFF. The CDR3 region has the DNA TGCAGCGTCGGAGGGACAGGGGGCCGGGACACTGAAGCTTTCTTT. The rearrangement joins TRBV29-1 to TRBJ1-1; TRBD1 matches 12 bases. Trimming cost V 6 bases and J 3 bases; bases outside gene matches: 8. Germline V gene lookup returns CDR1 SQVTM and CDR2 ANQGSEA. The CDR3 has 15 residues.

This clonotype came up many times. This rearrangement joins TRBV7-9 to TRBJ1-2; no reliable D call. CDR1 and CDR2 from the germline V gene are SEHNR and FQNEAQ (reference sequence). The germline V and J ends were trimmed by 5 bases and 6 bases, with 13 bases remaining between them. This CDR3 is 13 amino acids long. CDR3: CASSNIGFDGYTF. As DNA, the CDR3 is TGTGCCAGCAGCAACATTGGGTTCGATGGCTACACCTTC. The whole variable domain, filled in from reference TRBV7-9 and TRBJ1-2, reads DTGVSQNPRHKITKRGQNVTFRCDPISEHNRLYWYRQTLGQGPEFLTYFQNEAQLEKSRLLSDRFSAERPKGSFSTLEIQRTEQGDSAMYLCASSNIGFDGYTFGSGTRLTVV.

The sample holds one count of this clonotype. This sequence may be a read error, since a much larger clone differs from it by one base. This is likely a read error, given that the CDR3 carries no conserved phenylalanine or tryptophan at its end. The rearrangement uses TRBV19 and TRBJ1-6; 9 bases are a match to TRBD1. V shed 4 bases and J 5 bases; nucleotides not matched to a gene: 6. Germline V lookup: CDR1 LNHDA, CDR2 SQIVND (reference sequence). CDR3 length: 16 residues. CDR3 sequence reads: CASSTDRDRDNSPLHL. CDR3 DNA sequence: TGTGCCAGTAGTACGGACCGGGACAGGGATAATTCACCCCTCCACCTT.

This clonotype was seen repeatedly, ten times or more. The chain combines TRBV15 with TRBJ1-6, with unresolved D. V lost 3 bases and J 13 bases, leaving 16 bases between the germline ends. CDR1 and CDR2 (germline): LNHNV, YYDKDF (reference sequence). This CDR3 is built from 14 residues. The CDR3 loop is CATSSLPNGTPLHF. The CDR3 DNA is TGTGCCACCAGCAGCCTCCCAAATGGTACCCCCCTCCACTTT.

The rearrangement joins TRBV7-9 to TRBJ2-7; 9 nucleotides line up with TRBD1. Germline V lookup: CDR1 SEHNR, CDR2 FQNEAQ (reference sequence). Trimming removed 8 bases from V and 3 bases from J; junction bases left unmatched: 8. This CDR3 comprises 14 residues. This CDR3 reads CASLPGTGNYEQYF. The CDR3 nucleotides read TGTGCCAGCCTTCCCGGGACAGGGAACTACGAGCAGTACTTC.

This clonotype was observed at least ten times. The chain recombines TRBV20-1 with TRBJ2-7; D gene ambiguous. The germline V gene has CDR1 DFQATT and CDR2 SNEGSKA (reference sequence). The length of the CDR3 is 11 residues. The V gene lost 3 bases and the J gene lost 5 bases, with 8 bases spanning the gap. The CDR3, as DNA: TGCAGTGCTAGTGGTTTGAACGAGCAGTACTTC. This codes for CSASGLNEQYF.

The chain carries TRBV2 and TRBJ1-5; 9 nucleotides align to TRBD1. The CDR3 is 13 residues long. V shed 7 bases, J shed 7 bases, and the junction held 5 bases outside the gene matches. Germline-derived CDR1 and CDR2 are SNHLY and FYNNEI. In nucleotides, the CDR3 is TGTGCCAGCACTAGACAGGGGGGGCAGCCCCAGCATTTT. Its protein is CASTRQGGQPQHF.

The rearrangement uses TRBV19 and TRBJ2-7; 8 positions match TRBD1. The CDR3 has 16 amino acids. Trimming at V came to 4 bases and at J to 5 bases, leaving 13 bases not matched to a gene. The germline V gene encodes CDR1 LNHDA and CDR2 SQIVND (reference sequence). The CDR3 is CASSTTQGVGFHEQYF. The CDR3 DNA sequence: TGTGCCAGTAGTACCACACAGGGGGTAGGCTTCCACGAGCAGTACTTC.

The chain employs TRBV11-2 and TRBJ1-4; the D gene is possibly TRBD1 (6 bases). V lost 0 bases to trimming and J lost 6 bases, with 8 bases between them. The CDR3 contains 14 residues. Germline lookup yields CDR1 SGHAT and CDR2 FQNNGV. Here the CDR3 reads CASSLDQGHEKLFF. Written as DNA, the CDR3 is TGTGCCAGCAGCTTAGATCAGGGGCATGAAAAACTGTTTTTT.

This clonotype occurred a few times. The DNA of the CDR3 is TGTGCCAGCAGCTTGACAGGGGTCATGAGCACTGAAGCTTTCTTT. This sequence encodes CASSLTGVMSTEAFF. The gene calls are TRBV5-6 and TRBJ1-1, with 7 bases fitting TRBD1. The V gene end was trimmed by 1 base and the J gene end by 4 bases; junction bases not matched to a gene: 7. Germline V gene sequence: CDR1 SGHDT, CDR2 YYEEEE. The length of the CDR3 is 15 residues.

Ten or more counts support this clonotype. This rearrangement joins TRBV2 to TRBJ1-1; 9 bases map to TRBD1. Per germline, CDR1 SNHLY and CDR2 FYNNEI. This CDR3 contains 14 residues. J was trimmed by 2 bases and V by 8 bases; bases with no gene match: 6. CDR3 sequence (DNA): TGTGCCAGCCAAGGGGGACAGGGTAACACTGAAGCTTTCTTT. Encoded protein: CASQGGQGNTEAFF.